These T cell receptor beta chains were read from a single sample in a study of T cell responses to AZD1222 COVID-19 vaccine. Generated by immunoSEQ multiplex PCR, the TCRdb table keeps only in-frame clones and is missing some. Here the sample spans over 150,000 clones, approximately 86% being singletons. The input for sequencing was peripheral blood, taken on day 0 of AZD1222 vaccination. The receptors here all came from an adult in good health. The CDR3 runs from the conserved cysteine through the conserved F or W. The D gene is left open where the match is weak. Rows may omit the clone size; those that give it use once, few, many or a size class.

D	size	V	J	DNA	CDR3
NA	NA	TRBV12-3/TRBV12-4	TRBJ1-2	TGTGCCAGCAGGAAACCCCCAGGGATGGACACCTTC	CASRKPPGMDTF
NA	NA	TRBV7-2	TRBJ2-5	TGTGCCAGCACCCAATCGCCGCCCTTGATTCAAGAGACCCAGTACTTC	CASTQSPPLIQETQYF
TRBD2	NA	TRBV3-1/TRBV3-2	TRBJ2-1	TGTGCCAGCAGCCAGAGGACTAGCGGGAGTAGGTACAATGAGCAGTTCTTC	CASSQRTSGSRYNEQFF
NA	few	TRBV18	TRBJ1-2	TGTGCCAGCTCACCTGGTGGGGCCCAAATTAACTATGGCTACACCTTC	CASSPGGAQINYGYTF
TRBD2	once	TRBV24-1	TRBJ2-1	TGTGCCACCAGTGACCCCACACCGGGGGGGACCCATGAGCAGTTCTTC	CATSDPTPGGTHEQFF
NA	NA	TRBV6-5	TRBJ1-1	TGTGCCAGCACCAACAGACTGAACACTGAAGCTTTCTTT	CASTNRLNTEAFF
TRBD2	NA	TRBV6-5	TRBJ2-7	TGTGCCAGCAACCAAGCGGGAGCCTACGAGCAGTACTTC	CASNQAGAYEQYF
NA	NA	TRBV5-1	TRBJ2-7	TGCGCCAGCAGCTTATCACCGACCTACGAGCAGTACTTC	CASSLSPTYEQYF
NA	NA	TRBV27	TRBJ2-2	TGTGCCAGCAGTTTAGGGGGGTCCAACACCGGGGAGCTGTTTTTT	CASSLGGSNTGELFF
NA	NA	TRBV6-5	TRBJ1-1	TGTGCCTCTAAAGAGGGAGACACTGAAGCTTTCTTT	CASKEGDTEAFF
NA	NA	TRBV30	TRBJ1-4	TGTGCCTGGAGTGTCCCCCTCAATGAAAAACTGTTTTTT	CAWSVPLNEKLFF
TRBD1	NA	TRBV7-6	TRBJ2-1	TGTGCCAGCAGCTCAGGCCCGGGACAGGGTGCTGTTGAGCAGTTCTTC	CASSSGPGQGAVEQFF
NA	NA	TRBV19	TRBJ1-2	TGTGCCAGTAGTCCCCCGCCAAGAAAAGCTGGCTACACCTTC	CASSPPPRKAGYTF
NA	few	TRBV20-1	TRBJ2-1	TGCAGTGCTAGAGCAGATGAGCAGTTCTTC	CSARADEQFF
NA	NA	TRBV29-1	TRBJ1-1	TGCAGCTTCTCAGACGGGAACACTGAAGCTTTCTTT	CSFSDGNTEAFF
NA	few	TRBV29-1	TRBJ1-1	TGCAGCGTTGAAGATGGCGAGAACACTGAAGCTTTCTTT	CSVEDGENTEAFF
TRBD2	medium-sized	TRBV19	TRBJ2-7	TGTGCCAGTAGTATGACTAGCGGGAGCCATGACGAGCAGTACTTC	CASSMTSGSHDEQYF
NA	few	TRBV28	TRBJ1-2	TGTGCCAGCGGCCGGGGCCCTATGAACTATGGCTACACCTTC	CASGRGPMNYGYTF
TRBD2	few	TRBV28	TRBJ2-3	TGTGCCAGCCTCGTCGGGGGGAGTGGTGCAGATACGCAGTATTTT	CASLVGGSGADTQYF
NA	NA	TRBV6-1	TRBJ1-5	TGTGCCAGCAGTGAAAAGGTTAATCAGCCCCAGCATTTT	CASSEKVNQPQHF
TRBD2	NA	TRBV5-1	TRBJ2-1	TGCGCCAGCAGCGGGGGACTAGCGGGAGGTGAGCAGTTCTTC	CASSGGLAGGEQFF
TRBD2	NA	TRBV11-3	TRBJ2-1	TGTGCCAGCAGCCTGCGGGAGGTTTCCTACAATGAGCAGTTCTTC	CASSLREVSYNEQFF
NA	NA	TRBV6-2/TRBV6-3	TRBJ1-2	TGTGCCAGCAGTTACGCGCCCAACTCTAACTATGGCTACACCTTC	CASSYAPNSNYGYTF
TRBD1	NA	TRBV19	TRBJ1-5	TGTGCCAGTAGCGACAGGGGGCCTTATAGCAATCAGCCCCAGCATTTT	CASSDRGPYSNQPQHF
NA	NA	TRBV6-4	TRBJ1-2	TGTGCCAGCAGTGACTCGCAGGGTTTGCGTGGCTACACCTTC	CASSDSQGLRGYTF
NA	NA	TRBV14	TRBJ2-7	TGTGCCAGCAGCCAAAGACAGGCCTCCTACGAGCAGTACTTC	CASSQRQASYEQYF
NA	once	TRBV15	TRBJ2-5	TGTGCCACCAGCAGAGATCAGGGACCCGAGACCCAGTACTTC	CATSRDQGPETQYF
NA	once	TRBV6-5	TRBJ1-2	TGTGCCAGCAGAACCCCGGGACACGGAGGCGGTGGCTACACCTTC	CASRTPGHGGGGYTF
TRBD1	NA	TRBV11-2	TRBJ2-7	TGTGCCAGCAGCCCTAGAGGGGGCCCCTACGAGCAGTACTTC	CASSPRGGPYEQYF
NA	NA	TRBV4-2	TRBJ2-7	TGTGCCAGCAGCCAAGCCCCCGGGGCTTACTACGAGCAGTACTTC	CASSQAPGAYYEQYF
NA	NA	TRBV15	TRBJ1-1	TGTGCCACCAGCAGAGATCTTAACACTGAAGCTTTCTTT	CATSRDLNTEAFF
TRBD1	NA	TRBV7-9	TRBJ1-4	TGTGCCAGCAGCTCAGACAGGGGTCTTAATGAAAAACTGTTTTTT	CASSSDRGLNEKLFF
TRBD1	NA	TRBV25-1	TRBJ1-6	TGTGCCAGCAGTGAATTCGGACAGGGAGAAGGTTCACCCCTCCACTTT	CASSEFGQGEGSPLHF
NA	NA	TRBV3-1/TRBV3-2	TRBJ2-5	TGTGCCAGCAGCCAAGTCTCCAGGGCCCAGTACTTC	CASSQVSRAQYF
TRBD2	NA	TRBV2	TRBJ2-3	TGTGCCAGCAGAGGGACTAGCGGAACAGATACGCAGTATTTT	CASRGTSGTDTQYF
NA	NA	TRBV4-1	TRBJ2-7	TGCGCCAGCAGCCAAGATCTGACTAGTCCCCAAATACGGGGGCAGTACTTC	CASSQDLTSPQIRGQYF
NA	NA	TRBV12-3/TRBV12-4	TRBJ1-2	TGTGCCAGCACGGGGGGTAGCTATGGCTACACCTTC	CASTGGSYGYTF
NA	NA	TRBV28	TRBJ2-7	TGTGCCATCTTTAAGACAGGTCAGACCTACGAGCAGTACTTC	CAIFKTGQTYEQYF
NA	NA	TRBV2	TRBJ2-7	TGTGCCAGCAGCGAAGCCCCGGGGTTGAGCTACGAGCAGTACTTC	CASSEAPGLSYEQYF
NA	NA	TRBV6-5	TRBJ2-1	TGTGCCAGCAGTTACACGGCGGGGGCTTACAATGAGCAGTTCTTC	CASSYTAGAYNEQFF
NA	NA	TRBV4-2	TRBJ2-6	TGTGCCAGCAGAAGCCAATCCGGGAGCTCTGGGGCCAACGTCCTGACTTTC	CASRSQSGSSGANVLTF
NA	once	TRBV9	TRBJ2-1	TGTGCCAGCAGCCTCCGCGGCGGATCCGGAGGAGGGCAGTTCTTC	CASSLRGGSGGGQFF
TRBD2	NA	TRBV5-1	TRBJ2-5	TGCGCCAGCAGCCTGGAGGGCGGGAGTCTTGTAGAGACCCAGTACTTC	CASSLEGGSLVETQYF
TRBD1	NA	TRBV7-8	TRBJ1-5	TGTGCCAGCAGCTCCGGAACGGCGGGACAGAGTATTAATCAGCCCCAGCATTTT	CASSSGTAGQSINQPQHF
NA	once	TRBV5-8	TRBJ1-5	TGTGCCAGCAGCTTGAGGGGGACGGCTCAGCCCCAGCATTTT	CASSLRGTAQPQHF